The 21 T cell receptor beta chains below were found in one sample sequenced in a study of cytomegalovirus exposure and HLA in healthy donors. Use of 60 Vbeta and 13 Jbeta primers characterized the PCR. Repertoires were generated with immunoSEQ multiplex PCR, while TCRdb's copy carries only in-frame clones and drops some. The sample contains about 130,000 clones, 17% of which appear only once. Sample: PBMCs. These receptors originate from a female donor in good health and CMV-seropositive.

Only a few counts were recorded for this clone. The J gene is TRBJ1-5, the V gene TRBV5-6, with D perhaps matching TRBD1 (6 bases). The CDR3 loop spans 16 amino acids. Trimming took 3 bases from V and 5 from J, leaving 18 bases between them. Germline V gives CDR1 SGHDT, CDR2 YYEEEE. Written as DNA, the CDR3 is TGTGCCAGCAGCTCTAGTACAGGGATCCCAGATCAGCCCCAGCATTTT. Amino acid sequence: CASSSSTGIPDQPQHF.

The chain links TRBV5-1 to TRBJ2-3, with D tentatively TRBD2 (5 bases). The V end was cut by 2 bases, the J end by 0 bases, with 7 bases between. This CDR3 is 14 amino acids long. Germline V gene sequence: CDR1 SGHRS, CDR2 YFSETQ. The CDR3 sequence is CASSFGDSTDTQYF. The CDR3 bases are TGCGCCAGCAGCTTCGGGGATAGCACAGATACGCAGTATTTT. Full variable domain (missing parts from reference TRBV5-1 and TRBJ2-3): KAGVTQTPRYLIKTRGQQVTLSCSPISGHRSVSWYQQTPGQGLQFLFEYFSETQRNKGNFPGRFSGRQFSNSRSEMNVSTLELGDSALYLCASSFGDSTDTQYFGPGTRLTVL.

CDR3 bases: TGTGCCAGCAGCTTCCCACCGTGGACAGAAAACTATGGCTACACCTTC. Translated, it gives CASSFPPWTENYGYTF. This sequence joins TRBV7-2 and TRBJ1-2; D possibly corresponds to TRBD1 (6 bases). The CDR3 runs to 16 residues. V gave up 3 bases and J gave up 2 bases, with 16 bases separating them. CDR1 SGHTA and CDR2 FQGNSA come from the germline V gene.

The rearrangement links TRBV6-5 to TRBJ2-7, with TRBD1 matching over 8 bases. The J segment lost 3 bases and the V segment lost 7 bases, leaving 8 bases of the junction unmatched. The CDR3 runs to 14 residues. Germline V gene sequence: CDR1 MNHEY, CDR2 SVGAGI. CDR3 in amino acids: CASNPGQAYYEQYF. As DNA, the CDR3 is TGTGCCAGCAACCCGGGACAGGCTTACTACGAGCAGTACTTC.

This clone has only a few counts. This sequence joins TRBV7-9 and TRBJ2-1, with 8 positions matching TRBD2. The germline V gene encodes CDR1 SEHNR and CDR2 FQNEAQ (reference sequence). The CDR3 has 17 amino acids. V was clipped by 6 bases and J by 4 bases; unmatched bases: 14. Here the CDR3 DNA reads TGTGCCAGCAGACCAGAGGCCGGGACTAGTGCTTACAATGAGCAGTTCTTC. Translating it yields CASRPEAGTSAYNEQFF.

The table lists this clone with a few counts. V usage is TRBV5-6 and J usage is TRBJ2-1, with 7 bases aligning to TRBD2. CDR3 size: 14 residues. J gave up 3 bases and V 2 bases, and 2 bases lay outside the gene matches. Germline lookup yields CDR1 SGHDT and CDR2 YYEEEE. This chain's CDR3 is CASSFGGGYNEQFF. The CDR3 nucleotides are TGTGCCAGCAGCTTTGGCGGGGGCTACAATGAGCAGTTCTTC.

The CDR3 coding sequence is TGCAGCGTGGGGGGGACGTATGAAGCTTTCTTT. Encoded protein: CSVGGTYEAFF. This chain uses TRBV29-1 with TRBJ1-1; a weak D match, TRBD1 (5 bases). V lost 6 bases and J lost 7, with 12 bases in between. Per the germline V gene, CDR1 is SQVTM and CDR2 is ANQGSEA. The CDR3 spans 11 residues.

The CDR3 DNA sequence: TGCGCCAGCAGCCAAGTATACGGGGACAGGGTTTCCTACGAGCAGTACTTC. This gives the protein CASSQVYGDRVSYEQYF. The rearrangement joins TRBV4-3 to TRBJ2-7; 9 positions match TRBD1. The CDR3 totals 17 residues. The germline CDR1 and CDR2 sequences are LGHNA and YSLEER. J gave up 1 base and V 1 base, and 8 bases lay outside the gene matches.

This clone showed up just a few times. This chain uses TRBV6-1 with TRBJ2-6; a weak D match, TRBD1 (5 bases). The CDR3 is made up of 15 amino acids. With 3 bases removed from V and 0 bases from J, the gap between germline ends came to 6 bases. The germline gives CDR1 MNHNS, CDR2 SASEGT. The CDR3 is CASSDQGSGANVLTF. In nucleotides, the CDR3 is TGTGCCAGCAGTGATCAGGGCTCTGGGGCCAACGTCCTGACTTTC.

This clone has only a few counts. This chain connects TRBV6-5 to TRBJ2-4; 8 nucleotides align to TRBD1. The CDR3 loop spans 14 amino acids. With 6 bases clipped from V and 9 bases from J, the junction kept 10 bases outside the gene matches. In germline, CDR1 is MNHEY, CDR2 SVGAGI. CDR3 region: CASSSLDRVGIQYF. The CDR3 nucleotides are TGTGCCAGCAGCAGCCTGGACAGGGTGGGCATTCAGTACTTC.

This chain connects TRBV9 to TRBJ2-1; 9 bases line up with TRBD2. Unmatched junction bases numbered 13, after V lost 3 bases and J lost 3 bases. The CDR3 totals 18 residues. Germline CDR1 and CDR2: SGDLS and YYNGEE. CDR3 bases: TGTGCCAGCAGCGGAGGGTGGAGCGGGGGGCACCTCTACAATGAGCAGTTCTTC. Protein: CASSGGWSGGHLYNEQFF.

This clone came up a few times. The chain uses TRBV27 and TRBJ2-3; 8 nucleotides align to TRBD1. The CDR3 consists of 14 residues. V gave up 5 bases and J gave up 4 bases; unmatched junction bases: 5. CDR1 and CDR2 from the germline V gene are MNHEY and SMNVEV (reference sequence). The DNA for the CDR3 is TGTGCCAGCAGTCCCGGACAGGGACCAGATACGCAGTATTTT. Residues: CASSPGQGPDTQYF.

In nucleotides, the CDR3 is TGTGCCTGGAGTGATGGACAGACCACAGATACGCAGTATTTT. Protein product: CAWSDGQTTDTQYF. The V gene is TRBV30, the J gene TRBJ2-3; D is possibly TRBD1 (6 bases). CDR3 size: 14 residues. Deletions cut 1 base from V and 2 bases from J, with 10 bases between. The germline V gene encodes CDR1 GTSNPN and CDR2 SVGIG (reference sequence).

This clone occurred a few times. The J gene is TRBJ2-7, the V gene TRBV4-2, with 7 positions matching TRBD2. CDR1 LGHNA and CDR2 YNFKEQ come from the germline V gene. This CDR3 spans 18 amino acids. The trim removed 2 bases at V and 2 bases at J, leaving 15 bases unmatched. The CDR3 DNA reads TGTGCCAGCAGCCAATGGCCGGGAGGATATAGCGGAACCTACGAGCAGTACTTC. The encoded protein is CASSQWPGGYSGTYEQYF.

This clone occurred a few times. The V gene is TRBV28, the J gene TRBJ2-3; D is perhaps TRBD2 (5 bases). The CDR3 loop spans 12 amino acids. Per germline, CDR1 MDHEN and CDR2 SYDVKM. V lost 6 bases to trimming and J lost 3 bases, with 7 bases between them. In DNA form, the CDR3 reads TGTGCCAGCAGCGGGGTAACAGATACGCAGTATTTT. Translated, it gives CASSGVTDTQYF.

This chain connects TRBV11-2 to TRBJ2-7; 7 nucleotides match TRBD1. The CDR3 is 13 residues long. Losses at the gene ends were 6 bases for V and 7 bases for J; bases not matched to a gene: 9. Germline-derived CDR1 and CDR2 are SGHAT and FQNNGV. The CDR3 loop reads CASRGRQGAEQYF. DNA for the CDR3: TGTGCCAGCAGGGGGAGACAGGGAGCGGAGCAGTACTTC.

There are a few counts of this clone. The V call is TRBV21-1, the J call TRBJ1-5; the DNA was not used to check the table's D call, TRBD1. TRBV21-1 is designated a pseudogene. The CDR3 covers 21 residues. The CDR3 sequence is CASSKVFPSWQDNYSNQPQHF. The CDR3 nucleotides read TGTGCCAGCAGCAAAGTATTCCCGTCTTGGCAGGACAACTATAGCAATCAGCCCCAGCATTTT.

This clone has more than one count but fewer than ten. The chain couples TRBV7-9 to TRBJ2-7; TRBD1 aligns across 7 bases. V lost 8 bases to trimming and J lost 6 bases; unmatched junction nucleotides: 7. CDR1 and CDR2 (germline): SEHNR, FQNEAQ (reference sequence). The CDR3 loop spans 12 amino acids. This CDR3 is CASGVYRGEQYF. CDR3 bases: TGTGCCAGCGGTGTGTACAGGGGCGAGCAGTACTTC.

The V call is TRBV5-1, the J call TRBJ1-2; 10 bases are a match to TRBD1. Germline values: CDR1 SGHRS, CDR2 YFSETQ. The CDR3 is 15 residues long. V was pared by 1 base and J by 6 bases, with 6 bases of the junction left unmatched. CDR3 sequence (DNA): TGCGCCAGCAGCTTGATCCCCGGACAGGGGGATGGCTACACCTTC. Its translation is CASSLIPGQGDGYTF.

The chain joins TRBV28 to TRBJ1-4; D may be TRBD1 (5 bases). V dropped 10 bases and J dropped 5 bases, with 14 bases sitting between them. This CDR3 contains 13 residues. Germline V lookup: CDR1 MDHEN, CDR2 SYDVKM. The CDR3 loop reads CATEFRGNEKLFF. CDR3 DNA: TGTGCCACGGAGTTCCGGGGGAATGAAAAACTGTTTTTT.

DNA of the CDR3: TGTGCCAGCAGCTCCTCGGACAGGGTTGGGTCCTACGAGCAGTACTTC. It specifies CASSSSDRVGSYEQYF. This chain connects TRBV11-2 to TRBJ2-7, with TRBD1 matching 8 bases. CDR1 SGHAT and CDR2 FQNNGV come from the germline V gene. The CDR3 contains 16 residues. V was clipped by 4 bases and J by 1 base; unmatched bases: 9. Looking up the rest from reference TRBV11-2 and TRBJ2-7 gives the full variable domain: EAGVAQSPRYKIIEKRQSVAFWCNPISGHATLYWYQQILGQGPKLLIQFQNNGVVDDSQLPKDRFSAERLKGVDSTLKIQPAKLEDSAVYLCASSSSDRVGSYEQYFGPGTRLTVT.